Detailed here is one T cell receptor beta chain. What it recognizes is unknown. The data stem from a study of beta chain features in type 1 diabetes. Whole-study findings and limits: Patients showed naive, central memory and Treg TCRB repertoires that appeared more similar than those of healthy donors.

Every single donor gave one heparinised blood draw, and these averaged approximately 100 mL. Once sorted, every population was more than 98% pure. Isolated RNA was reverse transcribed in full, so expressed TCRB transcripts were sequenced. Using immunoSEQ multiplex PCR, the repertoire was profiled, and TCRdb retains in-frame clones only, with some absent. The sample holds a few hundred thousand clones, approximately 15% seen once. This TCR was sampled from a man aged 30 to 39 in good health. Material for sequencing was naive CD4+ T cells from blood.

The CDR3 sequence: CASSFEGDSYNEQFF. The CDR3 DNA sequence: TGTGCCAGCAGCTTCGAGGGGGACTCCTACAATGAGCAGTTCTTC. The chain is built from TRBV13 and TRBJ2-1; D perhaps matches TRBD1 (6 bases). The CDR3 has 15 amino acids. Germline loops: CDR1 PRHDT, CDR2 FYEKMQ (reference sequence). V lost 3 bases and J 0 bases, leaving 9 bases between the germline ends. Drawing the rest from reference TRBV13 and TRBJ2-1, the complete variable domain is AAGVIQSPRHLIKEKRETATLKCYPIPRHDTVYWYQQGPGQDPQFLISFYEKMQSDKGSIPDRFSAQQFSDYHSELNMSSLELGDSALYFCASSFEGDSYNEQFFGPGTRLTVL.